The rows below give T cell receptor beta chains drawn from one sample of a study of blood T cell repertoires in COVID-19. TCRdb's table, derived via immunoSEQ multiplex PCR, lists solely in-frame clones and lacks some. Here the sample spans roughly 27,000 clones, approximately 90% being singletons. Sequencing used peripheral blood. The source is a man between 60 and 70 years old with acute or convalescent COVID-19. The CDR3 runs from the conserved cysteine through the conserved F or W. Fields, in order: J gene, clone size, V gene, D gene, CDR3 length, CDR3 protein, CDR3 DNA. The D gene is left open where the match is weak. A row's size may be missing; if present it is once, few, many or a size class.

J: TRBJ1-5
size: .
V: TRBV6-5
D: TRBD1
length: 13
CDR3: CASSDRENQPQHF
DNA: TGTGCCAGCAGCGACAGGGAGAATCAGCCCCAGCATTTT

J: TRBJ2-1
size: .
V: TRBV12-3/TRBV12-4
D: .
length: 12
CDR3: CASSVTGDEQFF
DNA: TGTGCCAGCAGCGTAACAGGCGATGAGCAGTTCTTC

J: TRBJ2-3
size: once
V: TRBV4-1
D: .
length: 15
CDR3: CASSSAYRETDTQYF
DNA: TGCGCCAGCAGCTCTGCGTACAGGGAAACAGATACGCAGTATTTT

J: TRBJ2-5
size: .
V: TRBV7-9
D: .
length: 13
CDR3: CASGLRGQETQYF
DNA: TGTGCCAGCGGCCTACGGGGACAAGAGACCCAGTACTTC

J: TRBJ2-7
size: .
V: TRBV18
D: TRBD2
length: 16
CDR3: CASSPASGLYSPEQYF
DNA: TGTGCCAGCTCACCCGCTAGCGGGCTCTATTCGCCCGAGCAGTACTTC

J: TRBJ2-1
size: .
V: TRBV9
D: TRBD2
length: 16
CDR3: CASSVSSGTSYNEQFF
DNA: TGTGCCAGCAGCGTATCTAGCGGGACTTCCTACAATGAGCAGTTCTTC

J: TRBJ1-5
size: .
V: TRBV5-1
D: .
length: 15
CDR3: CASSLTGQVDQPQHF
DNA: TGCGCCAGCAGCTTGACAGGGCAGGTCGATCAGCCCCAGCATTTT

J: TRBJ2-2
size: .
V: TRBV7-2
D: .
length: 18
CDR3: CASSFRFTSEGGGGELFF
DNA: TGTGCCAGCAGCTTCCGATTCACTAGCGAAGGGGGGGGCGGGGAGCTGTTTTTT

J: TRBJ2-7
size: .
V: TRBV11-3
D: TRBD1
length: 13
CDR3: CASSDRQGREQYF
DNA: TGTGCCAGCAGCGACCGACAGGGGCGGGAGCAGTACTTC

J: TRBJ2-1
size: .
V: TRBV25-1
D: .
length: 16
CDR3: CASSELTSGGYNEQFF
DNA: TGTGCCAGCAGTGAATTGACATCAGGGGGGTACAATGAGCAGTTCTTC

J: TRBJ2-7
size: .
V: TRBV5-4
D: .
length: 14
CDR3: CASSLSGSRVEQYF
DNA: TGTGCCAGCAGCTTGAGCGGGTCGAGGGTTGAGCAGTACTTC

J: TRBJ2-2
size: .
V: TRBV18
D: .
length: 14
CDR3: CASSPTDGAGELFF
DNA: TGTGCCAGCTCACCCACCGACGGGGCCGGGGAGCTGTTTTTT

J: TRBJ2-3
size: .
V: TRBV5-1
D: TRBD1
length: 13
CDR3: CASSYGQGDTQYF
DNA: TGCGCCAGCAGCTACGGACAGGGGGATACGCAGTATTTT

J: TRBJ2-1
size: .
V: TRBV6-6
D: TRBD1
length: 16
CDR3: CASSYDGQGGYNEQFF
DNA: TGTGCCAGCAGTTACGACGGACAGGGTGGCTACAATGAGCAGTTCTTC

J: TRBJ1-1
size: .
V: TRBV13
D: TRBD1
length: 15
CDR3: CASSSMGQGGTEAFF
DNA: TGTGCCAGCAGCTCCATGGGACAGGGAGGCACTGAAGCTTTCTTT

J: TRBJ2-4
size: .
V: TRBV10-2
D: TRBD1
length: 15
CDR3: CASRTGEGAKNIQYF
DNA: TGCGCCAGCCGGACAGGGGAAGGAGCCAAAAACATTCAGTACTTC

J: TRBJ2-3
size: .
V: TRBV5-6
D: TRBD2
length: 17
CDR3: CASSLPLAGGMLDTQYF
DNA: TGTGCCAGCAGCTTGCCTCTAGCGGGGGGGATGTTAGATACGCAGTATTTT

J: TRBJ1-3
size: .
V: TRBV4-1
D: .
length: 16
CDR3: CASSQELSRGGNTIYF
DNA: TGCGCCAGCAGCCAAGAGCTGTCCAGGGGCGGAAACACCATATATTTT

J: TRBJ2-5
size: .
V: TRBV5-4
D: TRBD2
length: 14
CDR3: CASSDGLGQETQYF
DNA: TGTGCCAGCAGCGACGGACTAGGGCAAGAGACCCAGTACTTC

J: TRBJ1-2
size: .
V: TRBV30
D: .
length: 15
CDR3: CAWSAHSGQIYGYTF
DNA: TGTGCCTGGAGCGCCCACTCTGGACAGATCTATGGCTACACCTTC

J: TRBJ1-3
size: .
V: TRBV21-1
D: .
length: 15
CDR3: CASSNGDRGGNTIYF
DNA: TGTGCCAGCAGCAATGGCGACAGGGGTGGAAACACCATATATTTT

J: TRBJ2-7
size: .
V: TRBV9
D: TRBD2
length: 13
CDR3: CASSVRLADEQYF
DNA: TGTGCCAGCAGCGTCAGACTAGCTGACGAGCAGTACTTC

J: TRBJ1-4
size: .
V: TRBV5-1
D: .
length: 14
CDR3: CASSLAEGYEKLFF
DNA: TGCGCCAGCAGCTTGGCGGAGGGGTATGAAAAACTGTTTTTT

J: TRBJ2-5
size: .
V: TRBV5-8
D: TRBD1
length: 15
CDR3: CASSYGGQGAETQYF
DNA: TGTGCCAGCAGCTACGGGGGACAGGGAGCAGAGACCCAGTACTTC

J: TRBJ1-3
size: .
V: TRBV19
D: .
length: 18
CDR3: CASSIDPYRQSSGNTIYF
DNA: TGTGCCAGTAGTATAGATCCGTACAGGCAGAGCTCTGGAAACACCATATATTTT

J: TRBJ2-3
size: .
V: TRBV24-1
D: TRBD2
length: 14
CDR3: CAIQTSGSGDTQYF
DNA: TGTGCCATCCAAACTAGCGGGAGTGGTGATACGCAGTATTTT

J: TRBJ1-6
size: .
V: TRBV14
D: .
length: 15
CDR3: CASSQGWPRNSPLHF
DNA: TGTGCCAGCAGCCAAGGATGGCCTAGGAATTCACCCCTCCACTTT

J: TRBJ1-5
size: .
V: TRBV5-8
D: TRBD1
length: 15
CDR3: CASSAPDRGGQPQHF
DNA: TGTGCCAGCAGCGCCCCCGACAGGGGTGGTCAGCCCCAGCATTTT

J: TRBJ2-5
size: .
V: TRBV19
D: TRBD2
length: 15
CDR3: CASSIIAGTLETQYF
DNA: TGTGCCAGTAGTATCATAGCGGGGACTCTAGAGACCCAGTACTTC

J: TRBJ2-1
size: .
V: TRBV29-1
D: TRBD1
length: 12
CDR3: CSGLTGVNEQFF
DNA: TGCAGCGGTCTGACAGGGGTCAATGAGCAGTTCTTC

J: TRBJ1-2
size: .
V: TRBV29-1
D: .
length: 12
CDR3: CSVEDRQDGYTF
DNA: TGCAGCGTTGAAGATCGTCAGGATGGCTACACCTTC

J: TRBJ2-7
size: .
V: TRBV28
D: .
length: 18
CDR3: CASSHLGDDSGNSYEQYF
DNA: TGTGCCAGCAGCCACCTTGGAGACGACAGTGGGAACTCCTACGAGCAGTACTTC

J: TRBJ1-1
size: .
V: TRBV20-1
D: .
length: 10
CDR3: CGGMGTEAFF
DNA: TGCGGGGGGATGGGCACTGAAGCTTTCTTT

J: TRBJ1-2
size: .
V: TRBV5-1
D: .
length: 15
CDR3: CASSPTSPLRSGYTF
DNA: TGCGCCAGCAGCCCCACCTCGCCGTTGAGGTCTGGCTACACCTTC

J: TRBJ2-2
size: .
V: TRBV5-4
D: .
length: 13
CDR3: CASSPTRNGELFF
DNA: TGTGCCAGCAGCCCGACTAGGAACGGGGAGCTGTTTTTT

J: TRBJ2-3
size: .
V: TRBV7-8
D: .
length: 12
CDR3: CASSLTGNTQYF
DNA: TGTGCCAGCAGCTTAACCGGGAATACGCAGTATTTT

J: TRBJ1-2
size: once
V: TRBV7-9
D: TRBD1
length: 16
CDR3: CASSSDRDYLAGSYTF
DNA: TGTGCCAGCAGCTCGGACAGGGATTACCTTGCGGGGAGCTACACCTTC

J: TRBJ2-7
size: .
V: TRBV5-6
D: TRBD1
length: 14
CDR3: CASSPGTGAYEQYF
DNA: TGTGCCAGCAGCCCCGGGACAGGGGCCTACGAGCAGTACTTC

J: TRBJ1-2
size: .
V: TRBV5-1
D: TRBD1
length: 15
CDR3: CASSVTGGANYGYTF
DNA: TGCGCCAGCAGCGTTACAGGGGGCGCTAACTATGGCTACACCTTC

J: TRBJ2-2
size: .
V: TRBV7-6
D: TRBD1
length: 14
CDR3: CASSLGQGVGELFF
DNA: TGTGCCAGCAGCTTAGGACAGGGGGTCGGGGAGCTGTTTTTT

J: TRBJ1-4
size: .
V: TRBV30
D: TRBD1
length: 13
CDR3: CAWSGQGGEKLFF
DNA: TGTGCCTGGAGTGGGCAGGGGGGTGAAAAACTGTTTTTT

J: TRBJ1-1
size: medium-sized
V: TRBV29-1
D: TRBD1
length: 15
CDR3: CSVSLGMDRGTEAFF
DNA: TGCAGCGTTAGCCTCGGAATGGACAGGGGCACTGAAGCTTTCTTT

J: TRBJ2-1
size: .
V: TRBV10-3
D: TRBD2
length: 14
CDR3: CAISLAGGYNEQFF
DNA: TGTGCCATCAGCTTAGCGGGGGGCTACAATGAGCAGTTCTTC

J: TRBJ2-5
size: .
V: TRBV10-3
D: TRBD2
length: 15
CDR3: CAISGTSGLKETQYF
DNA: TGTGCCATCAGTGGGACTAGCGGGTTAAAAGAGACCCAGTACTTC

J: TRBJ1-1
size: .
V: TRBV6-5
D: .
length: 13
CDR3: CASLREVNTEAFF
DNA: TGTGCCAGCCTTAGGGAGGTGAACACTGAAGCTTTCTTT

J: TRBJ2-5
size: .
V: TRBV7-9
D: TRBD1
length: 13
CDR3: CASSSGQAGTQYF
DNA: TGTGCCAGCAGCTCCGGACAGGCGGGGACCCAGTACTTC

J: TRBJ2-3
size: .
V: TRBV29-1
D: .
length: 12
CDR3: CSSDGGADTQYF
DNA: TGCAGCTCAGATGGCGGAGCAGATACGCAGTATTTT

J: TRBJ2-5
size: few
V: TRBV7-9
D: TRBD1
length: 14
CDR3: CASSLRGQEETQYF
DNA: TGTGCCAGCAGCTTACGGGGACAGGAGGAGACCCAGTACTTC

J: TRBJ2-7
size: .
V: TRBV28
D: .
length: 13
CDR3: CASSPAGSDEQYF
DNA: TGTGCCAGCAGCCCCGCAGGGTCCGACGAGCAGTACTTC

J: TRBJ1-2
size: .
V: TRBV5-1
D: .
length: 13
CDR3: CASSLGSGEGYTF
DNA: TGCGCCAGCAGCTTGGGGTCTGGGGAGGGCTACACCTTC

J: TRBJ2-5
size: once
V: TRBV28
D: .
length: 12
CDR3: CASSSVQETQYF
DNA: TGTGCCAGCAGTTCGGTCCAAGAGACCCAGTACTTC

J: TRBJ2-6
size: .
V: TRBV19
D: TRBD1
length: 16
CDR3: CASSLTGTAGANVLTF
DNA: TGTGCCAGTAGTTTGACAGGGACAGCTGGGGCCAACGTCCTGACTTTC

J: TRBJ2-1
size: .
V: TRBV19
D: TRBD2
length: 15
CDR3: CASSIMASGGNEQFF
DNA: TGTGCCAGTAGTATAATGGCTAGCGGGGGCAATGAGCAGTTCTTC

J: TRBJ2-7
size: .
V: TRBV12-5
D: .
length: 11
CDR3: CASGLAGSSDF
DNA: TGTGCTAGTGGTTTGGCGGGATCCTCAGACTTC